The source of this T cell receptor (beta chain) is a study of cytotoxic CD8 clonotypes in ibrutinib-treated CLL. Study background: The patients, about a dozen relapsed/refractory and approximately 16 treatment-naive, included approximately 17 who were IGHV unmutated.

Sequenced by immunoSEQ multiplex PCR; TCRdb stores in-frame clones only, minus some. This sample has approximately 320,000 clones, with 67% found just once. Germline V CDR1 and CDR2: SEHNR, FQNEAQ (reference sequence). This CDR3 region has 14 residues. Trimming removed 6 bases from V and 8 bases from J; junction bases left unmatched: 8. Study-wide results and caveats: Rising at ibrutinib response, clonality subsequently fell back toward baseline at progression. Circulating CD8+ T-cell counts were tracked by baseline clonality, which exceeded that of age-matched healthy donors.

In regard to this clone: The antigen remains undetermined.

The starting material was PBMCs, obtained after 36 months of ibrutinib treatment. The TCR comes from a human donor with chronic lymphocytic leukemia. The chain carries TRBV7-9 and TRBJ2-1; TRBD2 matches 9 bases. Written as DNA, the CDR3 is TGTGCCAGCAGACTTAAAGCGGGAGGCTATGAGCAGTTCTTC. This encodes CASRLKAGGYEQFF.